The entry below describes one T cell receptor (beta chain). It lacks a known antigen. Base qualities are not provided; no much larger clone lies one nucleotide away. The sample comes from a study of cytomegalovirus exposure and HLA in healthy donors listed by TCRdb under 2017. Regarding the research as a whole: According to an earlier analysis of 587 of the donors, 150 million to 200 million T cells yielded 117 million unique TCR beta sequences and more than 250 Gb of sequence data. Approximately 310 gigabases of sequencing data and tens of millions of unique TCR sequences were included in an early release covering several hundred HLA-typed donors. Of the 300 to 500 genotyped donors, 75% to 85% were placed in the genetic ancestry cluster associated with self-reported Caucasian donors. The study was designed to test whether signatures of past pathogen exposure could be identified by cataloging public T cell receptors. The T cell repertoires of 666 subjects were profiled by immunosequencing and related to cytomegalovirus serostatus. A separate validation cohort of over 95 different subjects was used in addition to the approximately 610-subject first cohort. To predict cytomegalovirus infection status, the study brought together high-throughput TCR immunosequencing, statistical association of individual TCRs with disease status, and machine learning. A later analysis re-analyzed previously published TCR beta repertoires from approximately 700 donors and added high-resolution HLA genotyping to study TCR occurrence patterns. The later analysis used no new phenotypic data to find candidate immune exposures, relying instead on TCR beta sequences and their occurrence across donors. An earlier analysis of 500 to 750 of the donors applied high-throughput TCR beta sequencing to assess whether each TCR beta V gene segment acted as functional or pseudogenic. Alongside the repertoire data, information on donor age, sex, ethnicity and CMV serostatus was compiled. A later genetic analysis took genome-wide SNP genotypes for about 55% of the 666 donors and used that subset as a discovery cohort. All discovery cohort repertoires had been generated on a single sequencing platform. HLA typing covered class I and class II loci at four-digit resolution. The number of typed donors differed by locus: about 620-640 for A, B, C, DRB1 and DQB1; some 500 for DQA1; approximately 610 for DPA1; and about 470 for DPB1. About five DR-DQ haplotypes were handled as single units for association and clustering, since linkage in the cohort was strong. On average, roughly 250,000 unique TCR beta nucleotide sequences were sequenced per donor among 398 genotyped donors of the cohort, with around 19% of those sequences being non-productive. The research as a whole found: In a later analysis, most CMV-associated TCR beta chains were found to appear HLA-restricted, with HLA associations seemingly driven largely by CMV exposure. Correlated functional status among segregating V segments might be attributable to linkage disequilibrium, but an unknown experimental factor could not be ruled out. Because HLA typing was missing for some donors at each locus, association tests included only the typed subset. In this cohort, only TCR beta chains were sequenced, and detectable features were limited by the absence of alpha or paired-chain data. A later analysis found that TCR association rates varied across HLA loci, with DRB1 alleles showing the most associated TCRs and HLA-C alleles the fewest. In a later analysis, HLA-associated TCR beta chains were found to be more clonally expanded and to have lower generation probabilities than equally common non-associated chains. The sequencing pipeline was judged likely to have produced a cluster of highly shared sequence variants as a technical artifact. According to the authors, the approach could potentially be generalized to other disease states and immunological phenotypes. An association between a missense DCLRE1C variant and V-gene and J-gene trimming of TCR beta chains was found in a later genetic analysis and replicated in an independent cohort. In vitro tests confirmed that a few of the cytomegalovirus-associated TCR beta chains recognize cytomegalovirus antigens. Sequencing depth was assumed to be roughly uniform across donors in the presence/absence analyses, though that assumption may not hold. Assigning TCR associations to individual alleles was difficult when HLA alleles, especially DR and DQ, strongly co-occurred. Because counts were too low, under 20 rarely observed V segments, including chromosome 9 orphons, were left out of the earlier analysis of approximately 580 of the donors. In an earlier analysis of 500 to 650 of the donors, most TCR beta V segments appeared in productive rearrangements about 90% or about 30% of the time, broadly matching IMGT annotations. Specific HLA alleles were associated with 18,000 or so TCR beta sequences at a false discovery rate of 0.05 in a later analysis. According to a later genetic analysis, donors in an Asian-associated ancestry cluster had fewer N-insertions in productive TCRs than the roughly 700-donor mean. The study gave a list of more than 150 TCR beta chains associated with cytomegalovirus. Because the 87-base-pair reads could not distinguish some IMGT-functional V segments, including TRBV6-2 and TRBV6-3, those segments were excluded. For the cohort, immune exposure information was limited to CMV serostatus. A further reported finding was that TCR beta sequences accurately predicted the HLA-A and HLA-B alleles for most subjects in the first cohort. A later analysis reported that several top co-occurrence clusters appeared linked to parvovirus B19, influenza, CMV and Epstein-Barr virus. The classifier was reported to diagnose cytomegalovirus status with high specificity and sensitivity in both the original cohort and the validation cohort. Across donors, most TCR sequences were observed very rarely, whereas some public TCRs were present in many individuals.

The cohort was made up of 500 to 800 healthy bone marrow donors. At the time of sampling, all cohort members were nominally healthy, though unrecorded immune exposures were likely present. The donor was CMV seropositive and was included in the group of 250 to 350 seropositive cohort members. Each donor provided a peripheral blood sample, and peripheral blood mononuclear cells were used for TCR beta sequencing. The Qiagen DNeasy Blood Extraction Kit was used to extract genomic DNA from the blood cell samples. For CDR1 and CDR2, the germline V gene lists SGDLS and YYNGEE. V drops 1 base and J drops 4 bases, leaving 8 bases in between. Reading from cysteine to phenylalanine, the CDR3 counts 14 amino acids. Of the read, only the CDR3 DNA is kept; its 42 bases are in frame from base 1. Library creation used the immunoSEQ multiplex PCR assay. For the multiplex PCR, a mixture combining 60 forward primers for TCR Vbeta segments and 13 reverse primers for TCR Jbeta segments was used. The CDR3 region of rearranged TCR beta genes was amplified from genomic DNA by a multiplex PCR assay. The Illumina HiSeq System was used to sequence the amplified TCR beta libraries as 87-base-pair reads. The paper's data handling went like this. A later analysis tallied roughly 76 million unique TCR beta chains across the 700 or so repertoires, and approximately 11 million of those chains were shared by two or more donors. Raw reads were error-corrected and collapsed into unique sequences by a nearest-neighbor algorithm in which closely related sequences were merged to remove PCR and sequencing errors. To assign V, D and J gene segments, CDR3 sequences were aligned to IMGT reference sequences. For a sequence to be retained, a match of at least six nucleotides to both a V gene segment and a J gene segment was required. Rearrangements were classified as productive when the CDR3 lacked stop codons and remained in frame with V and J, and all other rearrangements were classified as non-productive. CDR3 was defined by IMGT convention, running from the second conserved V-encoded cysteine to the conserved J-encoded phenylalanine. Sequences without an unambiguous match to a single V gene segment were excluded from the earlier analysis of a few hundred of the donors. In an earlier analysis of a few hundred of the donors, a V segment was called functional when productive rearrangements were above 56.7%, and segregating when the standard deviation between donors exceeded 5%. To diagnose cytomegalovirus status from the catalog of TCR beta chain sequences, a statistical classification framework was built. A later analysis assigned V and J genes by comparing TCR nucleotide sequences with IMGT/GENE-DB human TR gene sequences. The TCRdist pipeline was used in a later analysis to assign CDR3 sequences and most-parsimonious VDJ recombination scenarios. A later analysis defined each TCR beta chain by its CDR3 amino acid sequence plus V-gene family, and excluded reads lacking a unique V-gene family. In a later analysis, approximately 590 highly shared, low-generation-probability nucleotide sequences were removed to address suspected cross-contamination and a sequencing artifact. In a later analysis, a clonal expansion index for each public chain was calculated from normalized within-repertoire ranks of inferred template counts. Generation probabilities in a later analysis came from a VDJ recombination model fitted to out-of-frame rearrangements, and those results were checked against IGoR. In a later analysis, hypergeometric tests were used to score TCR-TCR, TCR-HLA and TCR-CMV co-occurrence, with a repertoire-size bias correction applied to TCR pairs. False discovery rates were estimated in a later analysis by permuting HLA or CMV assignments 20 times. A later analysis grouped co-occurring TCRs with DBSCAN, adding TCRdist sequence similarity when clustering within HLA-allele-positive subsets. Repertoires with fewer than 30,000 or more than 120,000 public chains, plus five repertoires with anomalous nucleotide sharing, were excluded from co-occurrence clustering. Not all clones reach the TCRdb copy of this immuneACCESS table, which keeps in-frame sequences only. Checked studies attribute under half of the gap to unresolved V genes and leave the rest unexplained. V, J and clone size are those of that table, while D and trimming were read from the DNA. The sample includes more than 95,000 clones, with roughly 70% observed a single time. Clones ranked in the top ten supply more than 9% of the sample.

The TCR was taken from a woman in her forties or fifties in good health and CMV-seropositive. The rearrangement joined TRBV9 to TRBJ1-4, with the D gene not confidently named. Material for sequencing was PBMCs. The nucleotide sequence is TGTGCCAGCAGCGTAATGGGCCATAATGAAAAACTGTTTTTT. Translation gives CASSVMGHNEKLFF.